A selection of T cell receptor beta chains follows, all from one sample in a study of identical twins. TCRdb re-called the 5' RACE reads through MiXCR, storing one row per CDR3 protein. The sample has 450,000 or so distinct CDR3 sequences; 20% to 25% are singletons. This sample also belongs to another study, concerning T cells expressing NK-cell markers.

Specimen: CD4+ T cells sorted from blood. The source is a woman aged 18 to 35 in good health. Both conserved end residues are part of each CDR3. A D gene is named only where the DNA matches it firmly. The size entry is marked missing in some rows and otherwise reads once, few, many or a size class.

J: TRBJ2-1
D: .
size: .
V: TRBV7-2
CDR3: CASSLGVEQFF
DNA: TGTGCCAGCAGCTTAGGTGTCGAGCAGTTCTTC

J: TRBJ1-1
D: .
size: few
V: TRBV19
CDR3: CASRVWNTEAFF
DNA: TGTGCCAGTAGAGTATGGAACACTGAAGCTTTCTTT

J: TRBJ2-7
D: .
size: .
V: TRBV9
CDR3: CASSVAGPREQYF
DNA: TGTGCCAGCAGCGTAGCGGGGCCTCGGGAGCAGTACTTC

J: TRBJ1-5
D: .
size: .
V: TRBV2
CDR3: CASSGDKQGWNQPQHF
DNA: TGTGCCAGCAGTGGGGATAAACAGGGATGGAATCAGCCCCAGCATTTT

J: TRBJ2-3
D: TRBD2
size: few
V: TRBV4-2
CDR3: CASSQDRGLGYTQYF
DNA: TGTGCCAGCAGCCAAGATCGGGGACTAGGCTATACGCAGTATTTT

J: TRBJ1-2
D: .
size: few
V: TRBV6-1
CDR3: CASSLGGGRGYTF
DNA: TGTGCCAGCAGCCTGGGTGGGGGACGTGGCTACACCTTC

J: TRBJ2-5
D: .
size: once
V: TRBV7-2
CDR3: CASSPWGYF
DNA: TGTGCCAGCAGCCCTTGGGGGTACTTC

J: TRBJ2-3
D: TRBD1
size: .
V: TRBV29-1
CDR3: CSVGGTGNLYF
DNA: TGCAGCGTCGGAGGGACAGGCAACTTGTATTTT

J: TRBJ1-5
D: .
size: few
V: TRBV11-1
CDR3: CASSLPSGPRHSNQPQHF
DNA: TGTGCCAGCAGCTTGCCATCGGGACCCCGGCATAGCAATCAGCCCCAGCATTTT

J: TRBJ2-5
D: .
size: .
V: TRBV9
CDR3: CASSVGGLPQETQYF
DNA: TGTGCCAGCAGCGTGGGAGGCCTGCCGCAAGAGACCCAGTACTTC

J: TRBJ2-2
D: .
size: few
V: TRBV5-1
CDR3: CASSSAVLPLTGELFF
DNA: TGCGCCAGCAGCTCCGCGGTTCTACCCCTCACCGGGGAGCTGTTTTTT

J: TRBJ2-2
D: .
size: few
V: TRBV14
CDR3: CASSQDLPTGGGELFF
DNA: TGTGCCAGCAGCCAAGATCTCCCCACGGGTGGCGGGGAGCTGTTTTTT

J: TRBJ2-2
D: .
size: .
V: TRBV10-3
CDR3: CAISESYNTGELFF
DNA: TGTGCCATCAGTGAGTCCTACAACACCGGGGAGCTGTTTTTT

J: TRBJ2-2
D: .
size: .
V: TRBV11-2
CDR3: CASRRPSTGELFF
DNA: TGTGCCAGCAGACGTCCCAGCACCGGGGAGCTGTTTTTT

J: TRBJ2-1
D: .
size: few
V: TRBV5-1
CDR3: CASSLAQEKYNEQFF
DNA: TGCGCCAGCAGCTTGGCTCAGGAAAAGTACAATGAGCAGTTCTTC

J: TRBJ2-6
D: .
size: .
V: TRBV12-3/TRBV12-4
CDR3: CASSELWPLADYSGANVLTF
DNA: TGTGCCAGCAGTGAACTTTGGCCTTTAGCGGACTACTCTGGGGCCAACGTCCTGACTTTC

J: TRBJ1-1
D: .
size: few
V: TRBV9
CDR3: CASSVDPVDNTEAFF
DNA: TGTGCCAGCAGCGTAGACCCCGTTGACAACACTGAAGCTTTCTTT

J: TRBJ2-7
D: TRBD2
size: .
V: TRBV10-3
CDR3: CAISGRRGRAYEQYF
DNA: TGTGCCATCAGTGGCCGTCGCGGGAGGGCCTACGAGCAGTACTTC

J: TRBJ2-7
D: .
size: few
V: TRBV3-1
CDR3: CASSHGRVLNYEQYF
DNA: TGTGCCAGCAGCCACGGCCGGGTATTAAACTACGAGCAGTACTTC

J: TRBJ1-1
D: .
size: .
V: TRBV7-2
CDR3: CASRKDSEAFF
DNA: TGTGCCAGCAGGAAGGACAGTGAAGCTTTCTTT

J: TRBJ2-3
D: .
size: .
V: TRBV4-2
CDR3: CASSPSMGGTDTQYF
DNA: TGTGCCAGCAGCCCATCCATGGGGGGCACAGATACGCAGTATTTT

J: TRBJ2-2
D: .
size: .
V: TRBV7-2
CDR3: CASSSHVNAAGELFF
DNA: TGTGCCAGCAGCTCACATGTTAACGCCGCCGGGGAGCTGTTTTTT

J: TRBJ2-1
D: TRBD2
size: .
V: TRBV3-1
CDR3: CASSQRAGAPNEQFF
DNA: TGTGCCAGCAGCCAGCGAGCGGGGGCCCCTAATGAGCAGTTCTTC

J: TRBJ2-7
D: TRBD1
size: .
V: TRBV2
CDR3: CASSEAPGGEQYF
DNA: TGTGCCAGCAGTGAAGCGCCAGGGGGCGAGCAGTACTTC

J: TRBJ2-3
D: TRBD2
size: .
V: TRBV7-6
CDR3: CASSQLAGGRTDTQYF
DNA: TGTGCCAGCAGCCAATTAGCGGGGGGCCGTACAGATACGCAGTATTTT

J: TRBJ2-2
D: .
size: .
V: TRBV5-4
CDR3: CASSNTTGELFF
DNA: TGTGCCAGCAGCAATACCACCGGGGAGCTGTTTTTT

J: TRBJ2-6
D: .
size: few
V: TRBV3-1
CDR3: CASSGKRASGANVLTF
DNA: TGTGCCAGCAGCGGGAAAAGGGCCTCTGGGGCCAACGTCCTGACTTTC

J: TRBJ2-3
D: .
size: .
V: TRBV7-9
CDR3: CASSPIGSEDTQYF
DNA: TGTGCCAGCAGCCCCATTGGGAGCGAAGATACGCAGTATTTT

J: TRBJ2-7
D: .
size: .
V: TRBV6-1
CDR3: CASGRDIPIVHEQYF
DNA: TGTGCCAGCGGAAGGGACATCCCTATAGTTCACGAGCAGTACTTC